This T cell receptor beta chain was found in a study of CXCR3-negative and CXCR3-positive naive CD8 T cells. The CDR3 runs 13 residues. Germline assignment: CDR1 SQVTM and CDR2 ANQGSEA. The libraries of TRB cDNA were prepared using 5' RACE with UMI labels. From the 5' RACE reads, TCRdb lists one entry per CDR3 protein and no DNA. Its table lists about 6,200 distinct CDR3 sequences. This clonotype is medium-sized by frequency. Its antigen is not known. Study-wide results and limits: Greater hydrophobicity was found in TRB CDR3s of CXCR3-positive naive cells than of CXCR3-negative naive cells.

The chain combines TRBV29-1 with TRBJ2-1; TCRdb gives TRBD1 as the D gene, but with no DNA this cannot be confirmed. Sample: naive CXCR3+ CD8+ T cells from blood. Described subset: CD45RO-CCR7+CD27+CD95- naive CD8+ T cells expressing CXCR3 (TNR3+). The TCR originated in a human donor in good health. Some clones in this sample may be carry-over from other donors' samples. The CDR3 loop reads CSVEVRGSGEQFF.